This T cell receptor beta chain was obtained from a study of T cell responses to AZD1222 COVID-19 vaccine. A remark on this clone: As yet, its antigen is unknown. The junction departs from germline at one end; a sequencing error may be responsible. Other DNA sequences in the sample encode the same CDR3.

CDR3 length: 15 residues. Looked up from germline, CDR1 is SGHAT and CDR2 is FQDESV (reference sequence). Measured with immunoSEQ multiplex PCR; TCRdb has only the in-frame clones, and not every one. Here the sample spans around 100,000 clones, about 89% being singletons. Whole-study results and caveats: After the peak T cell response, and only then, were repertoires sampled. Mapped onto spike, vaccine-associated CD4 TCRs spanned it and were dominant at 160-218 and 743-854.

This material consisted of peripheral blood, taken on day 0 of AZD1222 vaccination. V gene TRBV11-1 combines with J gene TRBJ2-7; a weak D match, TRBD1 (6 bases). The source of this sequence is an adult in good health. CDR3 in DNA: TGCGCCAGCAGCTTAGGCCCGGGACAAACCTACGAGCAGTACTTC. The encoded protein is CASSLGPGQTYEQYF.